This T cell receptor beta chain was sequenced during a study of shared clonotypes between healthy human individuals. Study context: CD4 naive and memory got three plates each, CD8 naive two, CD8 memory one. Study outcomes and limitations: Inspection by rarefaction showed sorted-subset sequencing to be incomplete despite large depth. Sampling involved blood alone; tissue repertoires likely differ. Generally, naive subsets (rather than memory subsets) showed larger estimated richness.

Libraries were prepared by immunoSEQ multiplex PCR; TCRdb keeps only in-frame clonotypes and omits some of them. The sample carries over a million clones, around 74% recorded once. On this clone: Its antigen is not known.

This receptor was obtained from a man aged 18-30 years in good health. Sample: memory CD4+ T cells sorted from blood. As for subset: CD45RA-negative fraction.

Here the CDR3 reads CASSGTGSNEQFF. The CDR3 coding sequence is TGTGCCAGCAGTGGGACAGGTAGCAATGAGCAGTTCTTC. This rearrangement joins TRBV28 to TRBJ2-1, with 8 positions matching TRBD1. From germline, CDR1 is MDHEN and CDR2 SYDVKM. J gave up 6 bases and V 5 bases, and 3 bases lay outside the gene matches. The CDR3 totals 13 residues.